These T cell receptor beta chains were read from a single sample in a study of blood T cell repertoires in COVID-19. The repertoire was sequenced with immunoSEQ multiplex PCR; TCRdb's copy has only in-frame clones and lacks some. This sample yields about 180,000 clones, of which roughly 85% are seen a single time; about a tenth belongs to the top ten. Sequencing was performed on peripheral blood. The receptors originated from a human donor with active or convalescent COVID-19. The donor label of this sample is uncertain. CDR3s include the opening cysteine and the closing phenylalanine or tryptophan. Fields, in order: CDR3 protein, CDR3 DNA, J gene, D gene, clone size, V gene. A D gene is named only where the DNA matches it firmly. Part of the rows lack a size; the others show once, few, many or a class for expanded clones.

CDR3: CASSFRGEGTEAFF
DNA: TGCGCCAGCAGCTTCAGAGGGGAGGGCACTGAAGCTTTCTTT
J: TRBJ1-1
D: .
size: .
V: TRBV5-1

CDR3: CASSTRQGATNQPQHF
DNA: TGTGCCAGTAGTACCCGACAGGGGGCTACGAATCAGCCCCAGCATTTT
J: TRBJ1-5
D: TRBD1
size: .
V: TRBV19

CDR3: CASSLTSRETQYF
DNA: TGTGCCAGCAGCTTGACTAGCCGGGAGACCCAGTACTTC
J: TRBJ2-5
D: TRBD2
size: .
V: TRBV7-9

CDR3: CASSQDEGAAANYGYTF
DNA: TGTGCCAGCAGCCAAGATGAGGGAGCAGCCGCTAACTATGGCTACACCTTC
J: TRBJ1-2
D: .
size: .
V: TRBV14

CDR3: CASSLMGQATGELFF
DNA: TGTGCCAGCAGCTTAATGGGGCAGGCCACCGGGGAGCTGTTTTTT
J: TRBJ2-2
D: .
size: .
V: TRBV5-4

CDR3: CASSLDAGGVEKLFF
DNA: TGTGCCAGCAGCTTAGACGCAGGAGGGGTTGAAAAACTGTTTTTT
J: TRBJ1-4
D: .
size: .
V: TRBV11-3

CDR3: CASSLDRETQYF
DNA: TGTGCCAGCAGCTTAGACCGGGAGACCCAGTACTTC
J: TRBJ2-5
D: .
size: .
V: TRBV11-2

CDR3: CASSFAGVEGREQFF
DNA: TGTGCCAGCAGCTTTGCAGGGGTAGAGGGCAGAGAGCAGTTCTTC
J: TRBJ2-1
D: .
size: .
V: TRBV11-1

CDR3: CASSSGQRYGYTF
DNA: TGTGCCAGCAGTTCCGGACAGCGCTATGGCTACACCTTC
J: TRBJ1-2
D: .
size: .
V: TRBV7-2

CDR3: CASSLGAGETQYF
DNA: TGTGCCAGCAGCCTCGGAGCGGGGGAGACCCAGTACTTC
J: TRBJ2-5
D: TRBD2
size: few
V: TRBV5-8

CDR3: CAIGVGGRSSTDTQYF
DNA: TGTGCCATCGGCGTAGGGGGCCGATCTAGCACAGATACGCAGTATTTT
J: TRBJ2-3
D: TRBD1
size: .
V: TRBV10-3

CDR3: CASGLGGNYEQYF
DNA: TGTGCTAGTGGTCTCGGGGGGAACTACGAGCAGTACTTC
J: TRBJ2-7
D: TRBD2
size: .
V: TRBV12-5

CDR3: CASSPRGQGKNTIYF
DNA: TGTGCCAGCAGTCCCCGAGGACAGGGAAAAAACACCATATATTTT
J: TRBJ1-3
D: TRBD1
size: .
V: TRBV6-2/TRBV6-3

CDR3: CASGTGFRNNSPLHF
DNA: TGTGCCAGCGGGACAGGGTTTAGAAATAATTCACCCCTCCACTTT
J: TRBJ1-6
D: TRBD1
size: .
V: TRBV6-5

CDR3: CASSEEGGEYEQYF
DNA: TGTGCCAGCAGTGAAGAAGGCGGGGAGTACGAGCAGTACTTC
J: TRBJ2-7
D: .
size: many
V: TRBV2

CDR3: CASSVGTGYGYTF
DNA: TGTGCCAGCAGCGTAGGGACAGGCTATGGCTACACCTTC
J: TRBJ1-2
D: TRBD1
size: .
V: TRBV9

CDR3: CASSSEVSGSFYNEQFF
DNA: TGTGCCAGCAGCTCCGAAGTTAGCGGGAGTTTCTACAATGAGCAGTTCTTC
J: TRBJ2-1
D: TRBD2
size: .
V: TRBV13

CDR3: CASSKGRVTSYNEQFF
DNA: TGTGCCAGCAGCAAGGGGAGGGTGACCTCCTACAATGAGCAGTTCTTC
J: TRBJ2-1
D: .
size: .
V: TRBV21-1

CDR3: CASRRMNTEAFF
DNA: TGTGCCAGCAGGCGGATGAACACTGAAGCTTTCTTT
J: TRBJ1-1
D: .
size: .
V: TRBV6-5

CDR3: CASSSFASGAAYEQYF
DNA: TGTGCCAGCAGCTCGTTCGCTAGCGGGGCAGCCTACGAGCAGTACTTC
J: TRBJ2-7
D: TRBD2
size: .
V: TRBV7-2

CDR3: CASGGTSGTQYF
DNA: TGTGCCAGCGGCGGGACCTCCGGGACCCAGTACTTC
J: TRBJ2-5
D: .
size: .
V: TRBV3-1/TRBV3-2

CDR3: CASRERTGGNEKLFF
DNA: TGTGCCAGCAGGGAAAGGACAGGGGGGAATGAAAAACTGTTTTTT
J: TRBJ1-4
D: TRBD1
size: .
V: TRBV2

CDR3: CASSWGGSNTGELFF
DNA: TGTGCCAGCAGTTGGGGGGGTTCGAACACCGGGGAGCTGTTTTTT
J: TRBJ2-2
D: TRBD2
size: .
V: TRBV28

CDR3: CAWSFEPGGPQHF
DNA: TGTGCCTGGAGTTTCGAGCCCGGCGGGCCCCAGCATTTT
J: TRBJ1-5
D: .
size: .
V: TRBV30

CDR3: CASSLELAAGGTDTQYF
DNA: TGTGCCAGCAGCTTGGAATTAGCAGCGGGAGGCACAGATACGCAGTATTTT
J: TRBJ2-3
D: TRBD2
size: .
V: TRBV5-4

CDR3: CASSPDITEAFF
DNA: TGTGCCAGCTCGCCGGACATAACTGAAGCTTTCTTT
J: TRBJ1-1
D: .
size: .
V: TRBV18

CDR3: CASSSPGEVVYEQYF
DNA: TGTGCCAGCAGTTCTCCGGGGGAGGTGGTCTACGAGCAGTACTTC
J: TRBJ2-7
D: .
size: .
V: TRBV28

CDR3: CSASTRGTYEQYF
DNA: TGCAGTGCTAGTACCAGGGGGACCTACGAGCAGTACTTC
J: TRBJ2-7
D: TRBD1
size: .
V: TRBV20-1

CDR3: CASSGEGTSRLYNEQFF
DNA: TGTGCCAGCAGCGGGGAGGGGACTAGCAGATTATACAATGAGCAGTTCTTC
J: TRBJ2-1
D: TRBD2
size: .
V: TRBV11-2

CDR3: CASSARQEAFF
DNA: TGTGCCAGCAGTGCTAGACAGGAAGCTTTCTTT
J: TRBJ1-1
D: .
size: .
V: TRBV28

CDR3: CASSSPGGTGELFF
DNA: TGTGCCAGCAGTTCTCCGGGGGGCACCGGGGAGCTGTTTTTT
J: TRBJ2-2
D: TRBD2
size: .
V: TRBV28

CDR3: CAISESAGRTYEQYF
DNA: TGTGCCATCAGTGAATCGGCCGGCAGGACTTACGAGCAGTACTTC
J: TRBJ2-7
D: .
size: .
V: TRBV10-3

CDR3: CASTLGRYEQYF
DNA: TGTGCCAGCACCCTCGGCAGGTACGAGCAGTACTTC
J: TRBJ2-7
D: .
size: .
V: TRBV6-5

CDR3: CASSYSGLGLAALGTQYF
DNA: TGTGCCAGCAGTTACTCAGGATTGGGACTAGCGGCCCTAGGAACCCAGTACTTC
J: TRBJ2-5
D: TRBD2
size: .
V: TRBV6-2/TRBV6-3

CDR3: CASSFRGGGTEAFF
DNA: TGTGCCAGCAGCTTCAGAGGGGGCGGGACTGAAGCTTTCTTT
J: TRBJ1-1
D: TRBD1
size: .
V: TRBV5-4

CDR3: CASSQATQGMGAVDTQYF
DNA: TGCGCCAGCAGTCAAGCGACCCAGGGGATGGGAGCGGTAGATACGCAGTATTTT
J: TRBJ2-3
D: .
size: .
V: TRBV23-1

CDR3: CASSQDRGETFAKNIQYF
DNA: TGTGCCAGCAGCCAAGACCGGGGAGAAACATTTGCCAAAAACATTCAGTACTTC
J: TRBJ2-4
D: .
size: .
V: TRBV4-2

CDR3: CASSLSIGTSGGAHEQYF
DNA: TGTGCCAGCAGCTTAAGTATCGGGACTAGCGGGGGGGCCCACGAGCAGTACTTC
J: TRBJ2-7
D: TRBD2
size: .
V: TRBV7-9